The rows below give T cell receptor beta chains drawn from one sample of a study of OX40 agonist ivuxolimab in advanced cancers. TCRdb's table, derived via immunoSEQ multiplex PCR, lists solely in-frame clones and lacks some. The data show some 45,000 clones, with 80% to 90% seen just once and around 17% held by the top ten. Sequencing was performed on CD4+ or CD8+ T cells sorted from blood, taken in a trial of the OX40 agonist ivuxolimab. These receptors were obtained from an adult with an advanced solid tumor such as melanoma, head and neck, liver or kidney cancer. CDR3s include the opening cysteine and the closing phenylalanine or tryptophan. Each record gives: D gene, J gene, clone size, V gene, CDR3 protein, CDR3 DNA. D genes are given only for firm matches. Expanded clones get a size class; other rows say once, few or many, or leave the size out.

D: .; J: TRBJ2-1; size: .; V: TRBV19; CDR3: CASSISRGAFNEQFF; DNA: TGTGCCAGTAGTATCAGCAGGGGGGCTTTCAATGAGCAGTTCTTC
D: TRBD1; J: TRBJ1-2; size: .; V: TRBV11-2; CDR3: CASRPRDRGFDGYTF; DNA: TGTGCCAGCAGACCCCGGGACAGGGGGTTCGATGGCTACACCTTC
D: .; J: TRBJ1-2; size: .; V: TRBV7-9; CDR3: CASSLGHRDNYSYTF; DNA: TGTGCCAGCAGCTTAGGTCACAGAGATAACTATAGCTACACCTTC
D: .; J: TRBJ1-4; size: .; V: TRBV10-3; CDR3: CAISGIQGVEKLFF; DNA: TGTGCCATCAGTGGTATACAGGGCGTCGAAAAACTGTTTTTT
D: .; J: TRBJ1-5; size: .; V: TRBV4-1; CDR3: CASSSREGFYSNQPQHF; DNA: TGCGCCAGCAGCTCGAGGGAGGGGTTTTATAGCAATCAGCCCCAGCATTTT
D: .; J: TRBJ1-2; size: .; V: TRBV9; CDR3: CASSATGTPVAYGYTF; DNA: TGTGCCAGCAGCGCGACCGGGACCCCAGTCGCTTATGGCTACACCTTC
D: .; J: TRBJ2-3; size: .; V: TRBV6-6; CDR3: CASSSPRDNTDTQYF; DNA: TGTGCCAGCAGTTCCCCCCGGGACAACACAGATACGCAGTATTTT
D: .; J: TRBJ2-2; size: .; V: TRBV4-1; CDR3: CASSQVGNTGELFF; DNA: TGCGCCAGCAGCCAAGTAGGAAACACCGGGGAGCTGTTTTTT
D: .; J: TRBJ2-7; size: .; V: TRBV6-1; CDR3: CASNERRNEQYF; DNA: TGTGCCAGCAATGAACGTCGCAACGAGCAGTACTTC
D: .; J: TRBJ2-7; size: once; V: TRBV6-6; CDR3: CASMDSGSSYEQYF; DNA: TGTGCCAGCATGGATTCGGGGAGCTCCTACGAGCAGTACTTC
D: .; J: TRBJ2-1; size: .; V: TRBV5-4; CDR3: CASSLAVKRSSYNEQFF; DNA: TGTGCCAGCAGCTTGGCCGTAAAGCGGAGCTCCTACAATGAGCAGTTCTTC
D: TRBD1; J: TRBJ1-2; size: .; V: TRBV9; CDR3: CASSGSGGAFYGYTF; DNA: TGTGCCAGCAGCGGTTCAGGGGGCGCGTTCTATGGCTACACCTTC
D: .; J: TRBJ1-2; size: .; V: TRBV30; CDR3: CAWSVNPAYGYTF; DNA: TGTGCCTGGAGTGTTAACCCGGCCTATGGCTACACCTTC
D: .; J: TRBJ2-7; size: .; V: TRBV7-8; CDR3: CASSWKRDTLYYEQYF; DNA: TGTGCCAGCAGCTGGAAGCGGGACACCTTATACTACGAGCAGTACTTC
D: .; J: TRBJ2-1; size: .; V: TRBV6-5; CDR3: CASRITSWAEQFF; DNA: TGTGCCAGCAGAATAACTAGCTGGGCTGAGCAGTTCTTC
D: .; J: TRBJ2-7; size: once; V: TRBV19; CDR3: CATLKGGAEYF; DNA: TGTGCCACTCTGAAAGGTGGGGCGGAGTACTTC
D: TRBD1; J: TRBJ2-2; size: .; V: TRBV7-9; CDR3: CASSPDRGPTGELFF; DNA: TGTGCCAGCAGCCCTGACAGGGGGCCCACCGGGGAGCTGTTTTTT
D: .; J: TRBJ1-6; size: once; V: TRBV9; CDR3: CASSVGDNSPLHF; DNA: TGTGCCAGCAGCGTCGGAGATAATTCACCCCTCCACTTT
D: .; J: TRBJ1-5; size: .; V: TRBV27; CDR3: CASSTRPQSLGLGNQPQHF; DNA: TGTGCCAGCAGCACCCGGCCCCAATCCCTCGGGTTAGGCAATCAGCCCCAGCATTTT
D: .; J: TRBJ1-4; size: .; V: TRBV7-2; CDR3: CASSPQVGKLFF; DNA: TGTGCCAGCAGCCCACAAGTCGGAAAACTGTTTTTT
D: .; J: TRBJ2-3; size: .; V: TRBV6-1; CDR3: CASSDWGLPNTDTQYF; DNA: TGTGCCAGCAGTGACTGGGGGCTACCAAACACAGATACGCAGTATTTT
D: .; J: TRBJ1-3; size: .; V: TRBV27; CDR3: CASSKGGSGNTIYF; DNA: TGTGCCAGCAGCAAGGGGGGCTCTGGAAACACCATATATTTT
D: .; J: TRBJ1-2; size: .; V: TRBV29-1; CDR3: CSVEGGRAGDNYGYTF; DNA: TGCAGCGTTGAAGGGGGCCGGGCAGGGGATAACTATGGCTACACCTTC
D: .; J: TRBJ2-5; size: few; V: TRBV6-1; CDR3: CASSDRGETQYF; DNA: TGTGCCAGCAGTGATAGGGGTGAGACCCAGTACTTC
D: TRBD1; J: TRBJ1-6; size: .; V: TRBV28; CDR3: CASSGQGYNSPLHF; DNA: TGTGCCAGCAGCGGACAGGGGTATAATTCACCCCTCCACTTT
D: .; J: TRBJ2-3; size: .; V: TRBV5-1; CDR3: CASSLSDTQYF; DNA: TGCGCCAGCAGCTTATCAGATACGCAGTATTTT
D: .; J: TRBJ1-2; size: .; V: TRBV6-1; CDR3: CASTLPYRADGYTF; DNA: TGTGCCAGCACCCTACCCTACAGGGCCGATGGCTACACCTTC
D: .; J: TRBJ2-7; size: .; V: TRBV20-1; CDR3: CSAPTSPEQYF; DNA: TGCAGTGCCCCCACTAGCCCCGAGCAGTACTTC
D: TRBD2; J: TRBJ2-3; size: .; V: TRBV4-1; CDR3: CASSQGREGPDTQYF; DNA: TGCGCCAGCAGCCAAGGGCGGGAGGGCCCAGATACGCAGTATTTT
D: .; J: TRBJ2-5; size: .; V: TRBV6-1; CDR3: CASSESQETQYF; DNA: TGTGCCAGCAGTGAATCCCAGGAGACCCAGTACTTC
D: .; J: TRBJ2-5; size: .; V: TRBV5-6; CDR3: CASSFWAVYQETQYF; DNA: TGTGCCAGCAGCTTCTGGGCGGTCTACCAAGAGACCCAGTACTTC
D: TRBD2; J: TRBJ2-3; size: few; V: TRBV10-1; CDR3: CASSDIAGSTDTQYF; DNA: TGCGCCAGCAGTGATATAGCGGGTAGCACAGATACGCAGTATTTT
D: TRBD2; J: TRBJ2-7; size: .; V: TRBV4-2; CDR3: CASSPRTSGGAYEQYF; DNA: TGTGCCAGCAGCCCTCGGACTAGCGGGGGGGCCTACGAGCAGTACTTC
D: .; J: TRBJ1-4; size: .; V: TRBV5-4; CDR3: CASSLAGPVGKLFF; DNA: TGTGCCAGCAGCTTAGCCGGACCCGTCGGGAAGCTGTTTTTT
D: .; J: TRBJ1-5; size: .; V: TRBV29-1; CDR3: CSVNEGPSGQHF; DNA: TGCAGCGTTAACGAAGGTCCCAGCGGACAGCATTTT
D: TRBD1; J: TRBJ2-7; size: .; V: TRBV2; CDR3: CASILRDRGPEQYF; DNA: TGTGCCAGCATCCTCCGGGACAGGGGACCCGAGCAGTACTTC
D: .; J: TRBJ2-7; size: .; V: TRBV30; CDR3: CAWSGGDGGEQYF; DNA: TGTGCCTGGAGTGGAGGGGACGGTGGCGAGCAGTACTTC